This T cell receptor (beta chain) was identified during a study of shared clonotypes between healthy human individuals (dated by TCRdb to 2018 to 2020). As for the study more broadly: The cohort comprised two women and three men aged 18 to 49 years. For each donor, CD4 naive and CD4 memory were each given three plates, CD8 naive was given two plates, and CD8 memory was given one plate. Libraries were prepared and TCR repertoires were sequenced by different laboratories using diverse techniques, in order to increase sequencing depth and limit assay-specific biases. Per donor, leukapheresis produced somewhere between about 0.94 and 9.5 billion PBMCs. Blood TCR repertoires of a handful of healthy adults were deeply sequenced to estimate repertoire size and the extent of clonotype sharing between individuals. The paper as a whole reports these results and caveats: Pairwise subsampling led to the expectation that sequencing depth would affect the degree of clonotype sharing among donors. Across a handful of donors, approximately 4.9% of naive CD4, roughly 3.5% of naive CD8, about 2% of memory CD4, and over 0.35% of memory CD8 clonotypes were shared. Because the study included a small number of donors, the genetic and exposure-history diversity represented was limited. Even with the large sequencing depth, rarefaction of the sorted-subset datasets indicated that sequencing was incomplete. Naive subsets generally had larger estimated clonotype richness than memory subsets. Sampling was restricted to blood, and TCR repertoires in tissue are likely to differ from TCR repertoires in blood. Compared with non-shared clonotypes, clonotypes shared by all four sorted-subset donors had higher generation probabilities.

Donors were healthy HIV-negative adults with no recently reported acute infections or vaccinations. Every donor was a Caucasian adult living in Nashville, Tennessee, USA. CD4+ T cells were enriched through magnetic negative selection, after which naive cells were positively selected on CD45RA and the remaining negative fraction served as the memory subset. Blood was collected by leukapheresis, and PBMCs were isolated by Ficoll-Histopaque density gradient centrifugation and then cryopreserved in liquid nitrogen vapor phase. Purity and quantity of every magnetically sorted T cell population were checked by analytical flow cytometry. Each sorted fraction had its genomic DNA isolated and then quantified by UV absorbance on a Nanodrop 2000c. Of note for this clone: The antigen it recognizes is unknown. Per-base quality was not reported, and no clone a single base away is much larger than it.

Looking up the germline V gene (reference sequence) yields CDR1 WNHNN and CDR2 SYGVQD. At the junction V is shortened by 7 bases and J by 2 bases; bases outside the gene matches: 13. Inclusive of the bounding cysteine and phenylalanine, the CDR3 is 17 residues long. The kept DNA is CDR3 alone, 51 bases in frame from the first base. Using the deep immunoSEQ assay, multiplex PCR amplified TCR CDR3 regions from genomic DNA. For each cell subset, the extracted genomic DNA was distributed evenly across all wells of several immunoSEQ 96-well plates, and each plate served as one replicate. For sorted subsets, roughly 190 ng of genomic DNA, equivalent to some 33,000 T cell genomes, went into each replicate PCR. Purified libraries were measured with a Qubit 3.0 fluorometer, size-checked on a Bioanalyzer 2100, and measured again with the KAPA Library Quantification kit. Every immunoSEQ 96-well plate was sequenced on a separate single-read 150-cycle Illumina NextSeq 550 flow cell. In the authors' own workflow: Because the immunoSEQ output included only junctional sequences and no quality scores, the filtering could not be the same as the filtering used for full-length reads. To assign V/J genes and CDR3, sequences were annotated against IMGT germline references using PyIR, a Python wrapper for IgBLAST v1.9. Any read was removed if the V/J assignment was weak (E-value above 1e-6), the CDR3 was missing, or the read contained stop codons, out-of-frame junctions, or ambiguous translated residues. V3J clonotypes were defined as sequences sharing an identical inferred V gene, J gene, and CDR3 amino acid sequence. Percentage overlap between repertoires was computed as shared unique clonotypes divided by the size of the smaller repertoire. Three approaches were used to assess repertoire richness: RTK rarefaction, the Chao1 estimator, and Recon v2.1 estimates of unobserved clonotypes. For all TCRbeta clonotypes obtained by the gDNA method from a few donors, generation probabilities were computed with OLGA. TCRdb stores this immuneACCESS table with in-frame sequences only. Part of the clones is absent; in the studies checked, under half of the shortfall reflects unresolved V genes, and no reason is known for the rest. That table gives V, J and clone size, and the DNA gave D and trimming. The sample has about 2.3 million clones on record, 92% of them singletons. Of the sample, 0.37% is held by the ten largest clones.

Specimen: naive CD4+ T cells from PBMCs. This specimen's cell subset or site label, interpreted: CD45RA+ positively selected. The origin of this receptor is a man aged 18 to 29 in good health. Some clones in this sample may be carry-over from other donors' samples. The rearrangement combines TRBV10-1 with TRBJ1-5; TRBD1 aligns with 8 central bases. The nucleotides read TGCGCCAGCACTGACTCGGGACAGGAGATTCGCAATCAGCCCCAGCATTTT. Its translation is CASTDSGQEIRNQPQHF.